Below are 29 T cell receptor beta chains sequenced from a single sample in a study of blood T cell repertoires in COVID-19. Produced via immunoSEQ multiplex PCR; TCRdb's table is partial and in-frame only. The repertoire holds approximately 74,000 clones, with roughly 80% as singletons. Input material: peripheral blood. These receptors were collected from a man aged 60 to 75 with acute or convalescent COVID-19.

The chain recombines TRBV29-1 with TRBJ2-3; 8 bases agree with TRBD1. The germline V gene encodes CDR1 SQVTM and CDR2 ANQGSEA. This CDR3 region has 14 residues. J lost 4 bases, V lost 7 bases, and 10 bases had no gene match. CDR3 region: CSAAGTGGADTQYF. For the CDR3, the DNA is TGCAGCGCCGCCGGGACAGGAGGGGCAGATACGCAGTATTTT.

The chain links TRBV19 to TRBJ1-2, with 7 bases lining up with TRBD1. The V and J ends lost 9 bases and 9 bases, in that order; junction bases with no gene match: 13. This CDR3 spans 13 amino acids. Germline V gene sequence: CDR1 LNHDA, CDR2 SQIVND (reference sequence). The CDR3 sequence: CASEPGQQYRYTF. For the CDR3, the DNA is TGTGCCAGCGAACCGGGACAGCAGTATCGCTACACCTTC.

The sample holds a few counts of this clone. V gene TRBV6-4 combines with J gene TRBJ1-2; 8 bases line up with TRBD1. From germline, CDR1 is MRHNA and CDR2 SNTAGT. Losses at the gene ends were 6 bases for V and 4 bases for J; bases not matched to a gene: 4. The CDR3 sequence is 13 residues long. The CDR3 DNA follows: TGTGCCAGCAGAGATACAGGGGGCTATGGCTACACCTTC. It encodes CASRDTGGYGYTF.

The gene calls are TRBV5-1 and TRBJ1-1; D ambiguous. This CDR3 has 15 amino acids. Germline values: CDR1 SGHRS, CDR2 YFSETQ. Trimming removed 1 base from V and 0 bases from J, with 10 bases in between. CDR3 nucleotides: TGCGCCAGCAGCTTGCTCGGACTCGTGAACACTGAAGCTTTCTTT. The encoded protein is CASSLLGLVNTEAFF.

The CDR3 reads CASSLDRGGGRRAEAFF. In DNA form, the CDR3 reads TGTGCCAGCAGCTTGGATCGTGGAGGGGGCAGAAGGGCTGAAGCTTTCTTT. This chain joins TRBV5-8 and TRBJ1-1, with 7 bases that match TRBD1. V shed 0 bases, J shed 6 bases, and the junction held 14 bases outside the gene matches. CDR1 is SGHTS, CDR2 YDEGEE, per germline. This CDR3 has 17 amino acids.

The chain joins TRBV18 to TRBJ2-1; 9 bases line up with TRBD2. Looked up from germline, CDR1 is KGHSH and CDR2 is LQKENI. The CDR3 runs to 13 residues. J gave up 15 bases and V 0 bases, and 6 bases lay outside the gene matches. CDR3 protein: CASSPPERGEGFF. CDR3 bases: TGTGCCAGCTCACCACCGGAGCGGGGGGAGGGGTTCTTC.

The gene calls are TRBV24-1 and TRBJ2-3; 10 bases fit TRBD1. The CDR3 length is 15 residues. Germline V gene lookup returns CDR1 KGHDR and CDR2 SFDVKD. With V trimmed by 7 bases and J by 4 bases, 7 bases remained unmatched. CDR3 protein: CATSPGQGRADTQYF. The CDR3 DNA follows: TGTGCCACCAGCCCGGGACAGGGGCGGGCAGATACGCAGTATTTT.

This clone was picked up many times. This sequence joins TRBV19 and TRBJ1-1, with D tentatively TRBD1 (5 bases). Trimming left V 3 bases short and J 5 bases short, with 19 bases between. Germline lookup yields CDR1 LNHDA and CDR2 SQIVND (reference sequence). CDR3 size: 16 residues. CDR3: CASSMMGDYRGTEAFF. Written as DNA, the CDR3 is TGTGCCAGTAGTATGATGGGGGACTACCGGGGAACTGAAGCTTTCTTT.

The chain is built from TRBV28 and TRBJ1-1; no clear D. CDR1 MDHEN and CDR2 SYDVKM come from the germline V gene. The V end lost 1 base, the J end lost 7 bases, and 10 bases lay between the germline ends. The CDR3 totals 13 residues. CDR3 DNA: TGTGCCAGCAGTTTATTAGCAGCCATTGAAGCTTTCTTT. Translating gives CASSLLAAIEAFF.

The chain links TRBV6-5 to TRBJ2-2; tentative D call: TRBD1 (5 bases). Germline V lookup: CDR1 MNHEY, CDR2 SVGAGI. Trimming left V 4 bases short and J 7 bases short, with 19 bases between. The CDR3 has 16 residues. CDR3 protein: CASSFIRVVGLGELFF. The CDR3 region has the DNA TGTGCCAGCAGTTTTATCAGGGTAGTGGGGCTCGGGGAGCTGTTTTTT.

V gene TRBV11-3 combines with J gene TRBJ2-1, with D tentatively TRBD1 (6 bases). Germline CDR1 SGHNT, CDR2 YENEEA. V was trimmed by 2 bases and J by 1 base, leaving 6 bases between them. This CDR3 is 14 amino acids long. The DNA of the CDR3 is TGTGCCAGCAGCTTAAGGGGGTCCTACAATGAGCAGTTCTTC. This sequence encodes CASSLRGSYNEQFF.

This clone was seen a few times. The chain joins TRBV5-4 to TRBJ2-3, with 7 bases matching TRBD2. Looked up from germline, CDR1 is SGHNT and CDR2 is YYREEE (reference sequence). This CDR3 is built from 15 residues. J gave up 0 bases and V 3 bases, and 4 bases lay outside the gene matches. CDR3 nucleotide sequence: TGTGCCAGCAGCTCCGGGACTATTAGCACAGATACGCAGTATTTT. This codes for CASSSGTISTDTQYF. Supplemented by reference TRBV5-4 and TRBJ2-3, the full variable domain reads ETGVTQSPTHLIKTRGQQVTLRCSSQSGHNTVSWYQQALGQGPQFIFQYYREEENGRGNFPPRFSGLQFPNYSSELNVNALELDDSALYLCASSSGTISTDTQYFGPGTRLTVL.

J is TRBJ2-2 and V is TRBV19; TRBD1 is a possible D gene (6 bases). V lost 10 bases and J lost 0, with 15 bases in between. CDR3 size: 15 residues. Germline loops: CDR1 LNHDA, CDR2 SQIVND (reference sequence). The CDR3 nucleotides are TGTGCCACTTATACAGGGCGTGCGAACACCGGGGAGCTGTTTTTT. Amino acids: CATYTGRANTGELFF.

This chain uses TRBV5-1 with TRBJ1-5; D possibly corresponds to TRBD1 (6 bases). The CDR3 loop spans 13 amino acids. Germline lookup yields CDR1 SGHRS and CDR2 YFSETQ. V was clipped by 2 bases and J by 4 bases, with 7 bases between them. The CDR3 sequence: CASSLQGNQPQHF. As DNA, the CDR3 is TGCGCCAGCAGCTTACAGGGAAATCAGCCCCAGCATTTT.

The gene calls are TRBV4-1 and TRBJ1-1; 8 bases map to TRBD1. With 1 base clipped from V and 5 bases from J, the junction kept 3 bases outside the gene matches. The CDR3 totals 14 residues. Germline V gives CDR1 MGHRA, CDR2 YSYEKL. CDR3 protein: CASSQGTGTTEAFF. DNA for the CDR3: TGCGCCAGCAGCCAAGGGACAGGGACGACTGAAGCTTTCTTT.

The CDR3 coding sequence is TGTGCCAGCATCGGGACAGGGTCAGCCCTCTATGGCTACACCTTC. It translates to CASIGTGSALYGYTF. V and J are TRBV6-4 and TRBJ1-2, with 9 bases that match TRBD1. Looked up from germline, CDR1 is MRHNA and CDR2 is SNTAGT. V dropped 7 bases and J dropped 4; count of bases not matched to a gene: 10. CDR3 length: 15 amino acids.

This sequence joins TRBV6-1 and TRBJ1-1, with no clear D. The CDR3 is 14 amino acids. Trimming took 0 bases from V and 8 from J, leaving 13 bases between them. Germline V lookup: CDR1 MNHNS, CDR2 SASEGT. The CDR3 here is CASSEAYGSFEAFF. The CDR3 nucleotides read TGTGCCAGCAGTGAAGCGTACGGGTCTTTCGAAGCTTTCTTT.

The chain combines TRBV11-3 with TRBJ2-3; a weak D match, TRBD1 (6 bases). The CDR3 length is 13 residues. Trimming left V 4 bases short and J 6 bases short, with 11 bases between. Germline V gives CDR1 SGHNT, CDR2 YENEEA. The CDR3 sequence: CASSSLDSDTQYF. In DNA, the CDR3 is TGTGCCAGCAGCTCGCTGGACAGTGATACGCAGTATTTT.

This clone came up once. The V gene is TRBV5-8, the J gene TRBJ2-5, with 7 positions matching TRBD2. The ends lost 4 bases at V and 3 bases at J; junction bases unmatched: 12. Germline V lookup: CDR1 SGHTS, CDR2 YDEGEE. This CDR3 region has 16 residues. CDR3 residues: CASSPRGAGIEETQYF. The CDR3 region has the DNA TGTGCCAGCAGCCCTCGTGGAGCGGGGATCGAAGAGACCCAGTACTTC.

The genes are TRBV7-8 and TRBJ2-5, with TRBD2 as a possible D gene (6 bases). In germline, CDR1 is SGHVS, CDR2 FQNEAQ. V was clipped by 0 bases and J by 7 bases, with 15 bases between them. The CDR3 has 15 residues. CDR3 region: CASSLAELLGGTQYF. The CDR3 DNA sequence: TGTGCCAGCAGCTTAGCGGAACTCTTGGGAGGGACCCAGTACTTC.

The V call is TRBV6-2 or TRBV6-3, the J call TRBJ2-7; a weak D match, TRBD2 (5 bases). Per the germline V gene, CDR1 is MNHEY and CDR2 is SVGEGT. Deletions cut 6 bases from V and 2 bases from J, with 17 bases between. The CDR3 covers 15 residues. The CDR3 nucleotides read TGTGCCAGCAGCCACCCTAGAGGGTACGCCTACGAGCAGTACTTC. As protein: CASSHPRGYAYEQYF.

V and J are TRBV24-1 and TRBJ1-2, with D maybe TRBD1 (6 bases). V lost 9 bases, J lost 8 bases, and 15 bases lay in between. CDR1 is KGHDR and CDR2 is SFDVKD in the germline V gene. This CDR3 is built from 12 residues. The CDR3 nucleotides read TGTGCCACCTCGACAGGTCAACGGGGCTACACCTTC. As protein: CATSTGQRGYTF.

This sequence joins TRBV11-2 and TRBJ1-1, with D uncertain. V was cut by 0 bases and J by 1 base, with 9 bases left in between. In germline, CDR1 is SGHAT, CDR2 FQNNGV. The CDR3 runs 15 residues. The CDR3, as DNA: TGTGCCAGCAGCTTAGAGTGGTCAGGGAACACTGAAGCTTTCTTT. Residues: CASSLEWSGNTEAFF.

V and J are TRBV4-2 and TRBJ1-2, with a possible D match to TRBD1 (6 bases). Germline V gene sequence: CDR1 LGHNA, CDR2 YNFKEQ. Between the trimmed V and J ends, which lost 0 bases and 4 bases, there was a span of 12 bases. This CDR3 is 15 amino acids long. Written as DNA, the CDR3 is TGTGCCAGCAGCCAAGAGGGGGCGGTGAGCTATGGCTACACCTTC. Its protein product is CASSQEGAVSYGYTF.

This sequence joins TRBV19 and TRBJ1-2; 7 bases fit TRBD1. Germline trimming cut 6 bases from V and 9 bases from J; bases unmatched to any gene: 10. Germline-derived CDR1 and CDR2 are LNHDA and SQIVND (reference sequence). The CDR3 totals 13 residues. The CDR3 sequence: CASRDVDRDSYTF. The CDR3 DNA reads TGTGCCAGTAGGGACGTCGACAGGGATAGCTACACCTTC.

The rearrangement uses TRBV19 and TRBJ1-1, with 9 bases lining up with TRBD1. V lost 6 bases and J lost 1; bases outside the gene matches: 6. Germline V gene sequence: CDR1 LNHDA, CDR2 SQIVND (reference sequence). The CDR3 runs 15 residues. CDR3 sequence (DNA): TGTGCCAGTAGGAACGGGACAGGGACGAACACTGAAGCTTTCTTT. This encodes CASRNGTGTNTEAFF.

This rearrangement joins TRBV11-1 to TRBJ2-4; maybe TRBD2 (5 bases). With 5 bases removed from V and 0 bases from J, the gap between germline ends came to 11 bases. The CDR3 loop spans 15 amino acids. Germline values: CDR1 SGHAT, CDR2 FQDESV (reference sequence). The CDR3 DNA follows: TGTGCCAGCAGCCAAGGACTGCCAGCCAAAAACATTCAGTACTTC. Translating gives CASSQGLPAKNIQYF. Combining the CDR3 with reference TRBV11-1 and TRBJ2-4 gives the whole variable domain EAEVAQSPRYKITEKSQAVAFWCDPISGHATLYWYRQILGQGPELLVQFQDESVVDDSQLPKDRFSAERLKGVDSTLKIQPAELGDSAMYLCASSQGLPAKNIQYFGAGTRLSVL.

The J gene is TRBJ2-3, the V gene TRBV2, with D perhaps matching TRBD1 (5 bases). From germline, CDR1 is SNHLY and CDR2 FYNNEI. Trimming shortened V by 6 bases and J by 3 bases, and 19 bases separated the two germline ends. The CDR3 is 16 amino acids. This CDR3 is CASREKGIVLTDTQYF. DNA for the CDR3: TGTGCCAGCAGGGAAAAGGGGATCGTTTTGACAGATACGCAGTATTTT. Complete variable domain (other parts from reference TRBV2 and TRBJ2-3): EPEVTQTPSHQVTQMGQEVILRCVPISNHLYFYWYRQILGQKVEFLVSFYNNEISEKSEIFDDQFSVERPDGSNFTLKIRSTKLEDSAMYFCASREKGIVLTDTQYFGPGTRLTVL.

V is TRBV19 and J is TRBJ2-1; 10 bases line up with TRBD1. Per germline, CDR1 LNHDA and CDR2 SQIVND (reference sequence). The CDR3 runs 15 residues. Trimming at V came to 5 bases and at J to 2 bases, leaving 3 bases not matched to a gene. CDR3 loop: CASSADRGPYNEQFF. The DNA of the CDR3 is TGTGCCAGTAGTGCCGACAGGGGGCCCTACAATGAGCAGTTCTTC. The variable domain in full, with the rest retrieved from reference TRBV19 and TRBJ2-1, is DGGITQSPKYLFRKEGQNVTLSCEQNLNHDAMYWYRQDPGQGLRLIYYSQIVNDFQKGDIAEGYSVSREKKESFPLTVTSAQKNPTAFYLCASSADRGPYNEQFFGPGTRLTVL.